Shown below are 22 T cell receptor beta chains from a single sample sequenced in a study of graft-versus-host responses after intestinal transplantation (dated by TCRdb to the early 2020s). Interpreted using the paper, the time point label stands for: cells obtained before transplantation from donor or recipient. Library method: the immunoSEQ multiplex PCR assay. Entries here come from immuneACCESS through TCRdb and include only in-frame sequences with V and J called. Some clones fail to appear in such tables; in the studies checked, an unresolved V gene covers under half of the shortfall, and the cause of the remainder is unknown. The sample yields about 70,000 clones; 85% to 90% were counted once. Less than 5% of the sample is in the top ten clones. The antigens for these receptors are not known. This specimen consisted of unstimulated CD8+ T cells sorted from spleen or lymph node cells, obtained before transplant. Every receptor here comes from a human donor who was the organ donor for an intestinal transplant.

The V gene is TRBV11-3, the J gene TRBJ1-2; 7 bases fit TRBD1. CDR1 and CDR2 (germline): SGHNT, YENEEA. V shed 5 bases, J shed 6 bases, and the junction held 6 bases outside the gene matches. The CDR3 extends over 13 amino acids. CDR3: CASSAAGGNGYTF. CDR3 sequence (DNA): TGTGCCAGCAGCGCAGCAGGGGGTAATGGCTACACCTTC. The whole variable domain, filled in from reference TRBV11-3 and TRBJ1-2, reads EAGVVQSPRYKIIEKKQPVAFWCNPISGHNTLYWYLQNLGQGPELLIRYENEEAVDDSQLPKDRFSAERLKGVDSTLKIQPAELGDSAVYLCASSAAGGNGYTFGSGTRLTVV.

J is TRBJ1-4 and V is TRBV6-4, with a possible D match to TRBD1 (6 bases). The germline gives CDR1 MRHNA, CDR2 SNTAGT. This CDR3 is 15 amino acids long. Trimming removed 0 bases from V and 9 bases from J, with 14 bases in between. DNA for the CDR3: TGTGCCAGCAGTGACTCGGGGGCGGATGGCCAAAAACTGTTTTTT. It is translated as CASSDSGADGQKLFF.

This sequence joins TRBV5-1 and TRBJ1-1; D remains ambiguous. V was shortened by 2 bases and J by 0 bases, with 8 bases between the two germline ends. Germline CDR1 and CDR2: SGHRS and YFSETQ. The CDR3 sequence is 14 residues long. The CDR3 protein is CASSFRRLNTEAFF. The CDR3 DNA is TGCGCCAGCAGCTTCCGCAGGTTGAACACTGAAGCTTTCTTT.

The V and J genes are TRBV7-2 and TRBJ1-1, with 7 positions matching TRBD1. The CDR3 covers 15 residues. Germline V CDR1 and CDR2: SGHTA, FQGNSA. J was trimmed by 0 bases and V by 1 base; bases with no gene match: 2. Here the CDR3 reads CASSLGRGMNTEAFF. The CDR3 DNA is TGTGCCAGCAGCTTAGGCAGGGGGATGAACACTGAAGCTTTCTTT.

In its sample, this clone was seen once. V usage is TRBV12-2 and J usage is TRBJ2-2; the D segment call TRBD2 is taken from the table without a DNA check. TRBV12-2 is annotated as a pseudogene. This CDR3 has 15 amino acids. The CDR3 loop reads CASRLGGLKYGELFF. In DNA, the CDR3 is TGTGCAAGTCGCTTAGGGGGACTAAAGTACGGGGAGCTGTTTTTT.

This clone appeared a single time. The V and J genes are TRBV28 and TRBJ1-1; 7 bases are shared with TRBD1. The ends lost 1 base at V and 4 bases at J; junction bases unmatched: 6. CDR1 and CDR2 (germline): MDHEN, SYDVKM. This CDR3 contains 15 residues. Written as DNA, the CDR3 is TGTGCCAGCAGTTTATCGAGGACAGGAATCACTGAAGCTTTCTTT. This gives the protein CASSLSRTGITEAFF. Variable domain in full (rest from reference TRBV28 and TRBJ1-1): DVKVTQSSRYLVKRTGEKVFLECVQDMDHENMFWYRQDPGLGLRLIYFSYDVKMKEKGDIPEGYSVSREKKERFSLILESASTNQTSMYLCASSLSRTGITEAFFGQGTRLTVV.

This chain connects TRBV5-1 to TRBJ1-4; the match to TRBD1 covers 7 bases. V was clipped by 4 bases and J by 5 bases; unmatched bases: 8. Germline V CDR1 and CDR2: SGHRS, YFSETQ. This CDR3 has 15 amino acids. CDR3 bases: TGCGCCAGCAGCCCCCACAGGGGCACAAATGAAAAACTGTTTTTT. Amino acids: CASSPHRGTNEKLFF.

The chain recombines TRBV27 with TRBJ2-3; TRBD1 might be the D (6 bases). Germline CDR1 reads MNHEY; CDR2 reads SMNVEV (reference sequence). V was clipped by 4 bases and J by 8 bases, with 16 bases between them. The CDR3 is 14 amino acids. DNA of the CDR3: TGTGCCAGCAGTTCGACAGGTCAAGCCGCTACGCAGTATTTT. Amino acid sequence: CASSSTGQAATQYF.

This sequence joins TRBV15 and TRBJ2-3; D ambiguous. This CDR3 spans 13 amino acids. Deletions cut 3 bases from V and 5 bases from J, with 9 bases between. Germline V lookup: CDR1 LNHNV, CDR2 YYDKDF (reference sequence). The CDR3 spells CATSSAQLDTQYF. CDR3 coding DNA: TGTGCCACCAGCAGTGCACAGTTAGATACGCAGTATTTT.

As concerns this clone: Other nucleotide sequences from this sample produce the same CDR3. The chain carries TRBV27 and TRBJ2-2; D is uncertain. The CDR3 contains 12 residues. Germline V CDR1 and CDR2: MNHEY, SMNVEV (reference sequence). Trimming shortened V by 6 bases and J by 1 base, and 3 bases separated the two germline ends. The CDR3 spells CASSLNTGELFF. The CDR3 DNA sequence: TGTGCCAGCAGCCTGAACACCGGGGAGCTGTTTTTT.

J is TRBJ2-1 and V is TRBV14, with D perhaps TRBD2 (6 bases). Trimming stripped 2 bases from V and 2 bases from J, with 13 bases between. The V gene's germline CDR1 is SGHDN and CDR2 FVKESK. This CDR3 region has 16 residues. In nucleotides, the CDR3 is TGTGCCAGCAGCCAACCCCTAGCGATCGCCTACAATGAGCAGTTCTTC. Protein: CASSQPLAIAYNEQFF.

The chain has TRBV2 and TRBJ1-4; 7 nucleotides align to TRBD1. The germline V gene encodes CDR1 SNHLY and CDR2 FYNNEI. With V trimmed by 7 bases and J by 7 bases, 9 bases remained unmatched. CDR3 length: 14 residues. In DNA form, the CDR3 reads TGTGCCAGCACTAGGGGGCTTGACGGTGAAAAACTGTTTTTT. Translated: CASTRGLDGEKLFF.

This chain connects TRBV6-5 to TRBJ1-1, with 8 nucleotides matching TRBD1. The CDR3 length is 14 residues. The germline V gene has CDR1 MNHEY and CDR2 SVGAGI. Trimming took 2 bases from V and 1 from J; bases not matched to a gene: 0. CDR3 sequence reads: CASSYGTGNTEAFF. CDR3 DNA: TGTGCCAGCAGTTACGGGACAGGGAACACTGAAGCTTTCTTT.

The CDR3 loop is CASSPDRLNTEAFF. The CDR3 DNA reads as TGCGCCAGCAGCCCTGACAGACTGAACACTGAAGCTTTCTTT. The V call is TRBV5-1, the J call TRBJ1-1; tentative D call: TRBD1 (5 bases). Trimming removed 4 bases from V and 0 bases from J, with 10 bases in between. CDR3 length: 14 amino acids. In germline, CDR1 is SGHRS, CDR2 YFSETQ.

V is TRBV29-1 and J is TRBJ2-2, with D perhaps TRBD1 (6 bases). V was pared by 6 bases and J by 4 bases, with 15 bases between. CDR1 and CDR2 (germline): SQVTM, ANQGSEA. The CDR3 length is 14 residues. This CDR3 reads CSVDDRSGTGELFF. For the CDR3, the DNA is TGCAGCGTCGATGACAGGTCCGGCACCGGGGAGCTGTTTTTT.

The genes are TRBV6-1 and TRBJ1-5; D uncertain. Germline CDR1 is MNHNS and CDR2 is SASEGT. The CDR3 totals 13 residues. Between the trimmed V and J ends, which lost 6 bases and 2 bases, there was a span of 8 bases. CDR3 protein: CASSSCCNQPQHF. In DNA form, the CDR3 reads TGTGCCAGCAGCTCTTGTTGCAATCAGCCCCAGCATTTT.

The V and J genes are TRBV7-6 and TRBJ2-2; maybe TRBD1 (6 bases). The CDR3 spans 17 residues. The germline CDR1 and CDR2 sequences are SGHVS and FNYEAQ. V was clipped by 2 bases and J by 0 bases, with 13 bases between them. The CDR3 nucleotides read TGTGCCAGCAGCTTATCCCGGAACAGGGCGAACACCGGGGAGCTGTTTTTT. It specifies CASSLSRNRANTGELFF.

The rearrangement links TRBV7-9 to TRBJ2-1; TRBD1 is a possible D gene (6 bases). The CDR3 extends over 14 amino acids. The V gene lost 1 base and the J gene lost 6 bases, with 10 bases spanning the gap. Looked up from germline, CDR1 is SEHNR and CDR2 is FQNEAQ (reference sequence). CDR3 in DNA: TGTGCCAGCAGCTTAGGGGGGCTTAGCAATGAGCAGTTCTTC. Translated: CASSLGGLSNEQFF.

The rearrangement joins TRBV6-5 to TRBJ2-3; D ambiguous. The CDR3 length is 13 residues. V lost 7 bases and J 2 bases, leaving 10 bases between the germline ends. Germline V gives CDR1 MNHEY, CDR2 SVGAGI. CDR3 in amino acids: CASTARYTDTQYF. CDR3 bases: TGTGCCAGCACCGCTCGCTACACAGATACGCAGTATTTT.

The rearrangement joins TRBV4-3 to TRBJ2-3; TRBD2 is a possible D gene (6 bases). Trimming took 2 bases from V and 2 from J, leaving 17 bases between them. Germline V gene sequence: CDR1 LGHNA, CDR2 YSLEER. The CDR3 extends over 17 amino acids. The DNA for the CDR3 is TGCGCCAGCAGCCAATTCCATGGCGGGGAGTACACAGATACGCAGTATTTT. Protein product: CASSQFHGGEYTDTQYF.

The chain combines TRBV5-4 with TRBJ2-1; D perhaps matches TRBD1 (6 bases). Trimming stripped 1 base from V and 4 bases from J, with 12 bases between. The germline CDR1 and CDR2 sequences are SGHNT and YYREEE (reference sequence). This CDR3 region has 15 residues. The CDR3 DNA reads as TGTGCCAGCAGCTTGCGGACAGAGTTTTACAATGAGCAGTTCTTC. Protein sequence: CASSLRTEFYNEQFF.

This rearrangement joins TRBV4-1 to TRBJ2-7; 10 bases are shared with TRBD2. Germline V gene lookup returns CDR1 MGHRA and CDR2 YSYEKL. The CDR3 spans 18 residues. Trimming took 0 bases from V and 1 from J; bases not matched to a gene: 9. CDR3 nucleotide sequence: TGCGCCAGCAGCCAAGATGTCCGACTAGCGGGTGGGTCCTACGAGCAGTACGTC. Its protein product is CASSQDVRLAGGSYEQYV.